This T cell receptor (beta chain) was identified in a study of shared clonotypes between healthy human individuals. TCRdb keeps only in-frame clones here, not all; method: immunoSEQ multiplex PCR. The sample yields 400,000 to 550,000 clones, 79% seen once. V was trimmed by 0 bases and J by 2 bases, leaving 7 bases between them. CDR3 length equals 14 residues. The germline gives CDR1 SGHRS, CDR2 YFSETQ. The source is a woman aged 35 to 49 in good health. Some clones in this sample may be carry-over from other donors' samples. The J gene is TRBJ2-3, the V gene TRBV5-1; D remains ambiguous. The sequenced sample consisted of PBMCs. This CDR3 is CASSLGAPTDTQYF. CDR3 DNA: TGCGCCAGCAGCTTGGGCGCGCCCACAGATACGCAGTATTTT. Full variable domain (remainder filled in from reference TRBV5-1 and TRBJ2-3): KAGVTQTPRYLIKTRGQQVTLSCSPISGHRSVSWYQQTPGQGLQFLFEYFSETQRNKGNFPGRFSGRQFSNSRSEMNVSTLELGDSALYLCASSLGAPTDTQYFGPGTRLTVL.